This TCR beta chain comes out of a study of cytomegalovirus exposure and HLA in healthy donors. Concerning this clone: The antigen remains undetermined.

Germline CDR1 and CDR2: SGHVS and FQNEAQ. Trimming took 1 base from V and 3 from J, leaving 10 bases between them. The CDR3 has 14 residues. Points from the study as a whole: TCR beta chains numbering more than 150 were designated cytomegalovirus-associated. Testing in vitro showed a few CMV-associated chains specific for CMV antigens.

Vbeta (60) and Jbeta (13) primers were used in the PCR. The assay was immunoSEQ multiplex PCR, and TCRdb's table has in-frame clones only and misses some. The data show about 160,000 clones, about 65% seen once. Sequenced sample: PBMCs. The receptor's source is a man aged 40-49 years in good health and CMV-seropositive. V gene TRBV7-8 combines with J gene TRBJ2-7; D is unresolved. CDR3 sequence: CASSLGRQDYEQYF. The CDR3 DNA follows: TGTGCCAGCAGCTTAGGTCGCCAGGACTACGAGCAGTACTTC. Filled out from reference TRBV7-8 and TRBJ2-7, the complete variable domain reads GAGVSQSPRYKVAKRGQDVALRCDPISGHVSLFWYQQALGQGPEFLTYFQNEAQLDKSGLPSDRFFAERPEGSVSTLKIQRTQQEDSAVYLCASSLGRQDYEQYFGPGTRLTVT.